Listed here are 10 T cell receptor beta chains from one sample, sequenced in a study of cytomegalovirus exposure and HLA in healthy donors. PCR employed 60 Vbeta and 13 Jbeta primers. TCRdb's table, derived via immunoSEQ multiplex PCR, lists solely in-frame clones and lacks some. The repertoire consists of over 100,000 clones, with about 80% occurring once and the leading ten covering 7% to 9%. The specimen was PBMCs. These receptors were collected from a woman aged 45-60 years in good health and CMV-seropositive.

The chain combines TRBV10-3 with TRBJ2-3, with D possibly matching TRBD1 (5 bases). Germline values: CDR1 ENHRY, CDR2 SYGVKD. The V gene lost 6 bases and the J gene lost 0 bases, with 10 bases spanning the gap. The CDR3 length is 14 residues. The DNA for the CDR3 is TGTGCCATCAGGGACACCCGTAGCACAGATACGCAGTATTTT. Translated, it gives CAIRDTRSTDTQYF.

This chain connects TRBV11-2 to TRBJ1-1; D may be TRBD1 (5 bases). Germline V gene data show CDR1 as SGHAT and CDR2 as FQNNGV. V lost 1 base to trimming and J lost 2 bases, with 11 bases between them. This CDR3 has 15 residues. CDR3 amino acids: CASSLAPGVNTEAFF. The CDR3 DNA follows: TGTGCCAGCAGCTTAGCCCCGGGGGTAAACACTGAAGCTTTCTTT.

A single count supports this clone. This rearrangement joins TRBV29-1 to TRBJ2-1, with a possible D match to TRBD2 (6 bases). The CDR3 runs to 13 residues. Trimming took 6 bases from V and 7 from J, leaving 16 bases between them. CDR1 is SQVTM, CDR2 ANQGSEA, per germline. Written as DNA, the CDR3 is TGCAGCGTCCGACTAGGTGCTGGGAATGAGCAGTTCTTC. Translating gives CSVRLGAGNEQFF.

This clone appeared once. This rearrangement joins TRBV19 to TRBJ2-1; 7 bases are shared with TRBD2. The CDR3 contains 14 residues. The ends lost 5 bases at V and 10 bases at J; junction bases unmatched: 11. The germline CDR1 and CDR2 sequences are LNHDA and SQIVND (reference sequence). The DNA of the CDR3 is TGTGCCAGTAGTTGGTCGGGAGGAGTGTTCGAGCAGTTCTTC. Its translation is CASSWSGGVFEQFF.

The rearrangement links TRBV29-1 to TRBJ1-1, with 10 bases fitting TRBD1. The CDR3 runs to 12 residues. Trimming removed 6 bases from V and 4 bases from J; junction bases left unmatched: 2. Per the germline V gene, CDR1 is SQVTM and CDR2 is ANQGSEA. CDR3 residues: CSVRTGGTEAFF. The CDR3, as DNA: TGCAGCGTGAGGACAGGGGGCACTGAAGCTTTCTTT. Filled out from reference TRBV29-1 and TRBJ1-1, the complete variable domain reads SAVISQKPSRDICQRGTSLTIQCQVDSQVTMMFWYRQQPGQSLTLIATANQGSEATYESGFVIDKFPISRPNLTFSTLTVSNMSPEDSSIYLCSVRTGGTEAFFGQGTRLTVV.

This clone was seen a few times. CDR3: CASRERGAQSNQPQHF. DNA for the CDR3: TGTGCCAGTAGGGAACGGGGGGCTCAGAGCAATCAGCCCCAGCATTTT. The chain has TRBV19 and TRBJ1-5, with D perhaps matching TRBD1 (6 bases). With 6 bases removed from V and 1 base from J, the gap between germline ends came to 16 bases. The CDR3 is 16 residues long. The germline V gene has CDR1 LNHDA and CDR2 SQIVND (reference sequence). Filled out from reference TRBV19 and TRBJ1-5, the complete variable domain reads DGGITQSPKYLFRKEGQNVTLSCEQNLNHDAMYWYRQDPGQGLRLIYYSQIVNDFQKGDIAEGYSVSREKKESFPLTVTSAQKNPTAFYLCASRERGAQSNQPQHFGDGTRLSIL.

The rearrangement uses TRBV7-8 and TRBJ2-7; D may be TRBD1 (6 bases). Germline values: CDR1 SGHVS, CDR2 FQNEAQ. V was shortened by 1 base and J by 5 bases, with 12 bases between the two germline ends. This CDR3 is 14 amino acids long. This chain's CDR3 is CASSLDRATHEQYF. The DNA for the CDR3 is TGTGCCAGCAGCTTAGACAGGGCCACTCACGAGCAGTACTTC.

The chain carries TRBV7-3 and TRBJ2-7; 7 bases fit TRBD2. This CDR3 region has 15 residues. The V and J ends lost 1 base and 0 bases, in that order; junction bases with no gene match: 3. CDR1 SGHTA and CDR2 FQGTGA come from the germline V gene. CDR3 protein: CASSLMGGSSYEQYF. As DNA, the CDR3 is TGTGCCAGCAGCTTAATGGGGGGGTCCTCCTACGAGCAGTACTTC.

This clone was detected only once. The genes are TRBV5-4 and TRBJ1-2; D perhaps matches TRBD1 (6 bases). Germline CDR1 reads SGHNT; CDR2 reads YYREEE (reference sequence). The V end lost 0 bases, the J end lost 8 bases, and 8 bases lay between the germline ends. The CDR3 has 12 amino acids. The CDR3 coding sequence is TGTGCCAGCAGCTTGGGACAGGCCGGCTACACCTTC. It codes for CASSLGQAGYTF.

A single count supports this clone. This chain joins TRBV2 and TRBJ2-3; D is perhaps TRBD2 (7 bases). Trimming removed 6 bases at V and 2 bases at J, with 18 bases between. This CDR3 contains 16 residues. Germline CDR1 reads SNHLY; CDR2 reads FYNNEI. CDR3 protein: CASSERGRVVTDTQYF. The CDR3 DNA is TGTGCCAGCAGCGAAAGGGGGAGGGTGGTCACAGATACGCAGTATTTT.